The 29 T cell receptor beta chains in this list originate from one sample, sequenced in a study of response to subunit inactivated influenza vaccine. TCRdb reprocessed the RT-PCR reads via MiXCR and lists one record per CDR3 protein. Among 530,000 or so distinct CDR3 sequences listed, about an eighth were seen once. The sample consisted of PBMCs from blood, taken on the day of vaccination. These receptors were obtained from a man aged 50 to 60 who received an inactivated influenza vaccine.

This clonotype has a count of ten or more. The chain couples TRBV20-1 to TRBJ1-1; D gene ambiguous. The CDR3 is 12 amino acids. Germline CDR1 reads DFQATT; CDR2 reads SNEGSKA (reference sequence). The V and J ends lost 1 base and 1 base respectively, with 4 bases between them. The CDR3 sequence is CSARAPNTEAFF. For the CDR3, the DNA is TGCAGTGCTAGAGCCCCGAACACTGAAGCTTTCTTT.

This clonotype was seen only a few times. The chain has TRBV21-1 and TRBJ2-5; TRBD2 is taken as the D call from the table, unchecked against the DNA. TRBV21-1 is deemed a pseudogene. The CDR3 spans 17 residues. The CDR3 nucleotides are TGTGCCAGCAGCAAATTCGCAGCGGGGGACCACCAAGAGACCCAGTACTTC. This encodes CASSKFAAGDHQETQYF.

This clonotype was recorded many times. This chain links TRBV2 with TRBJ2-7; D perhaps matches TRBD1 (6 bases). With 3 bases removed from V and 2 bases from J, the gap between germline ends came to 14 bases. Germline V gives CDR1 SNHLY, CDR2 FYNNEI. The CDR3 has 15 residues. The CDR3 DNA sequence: TGTGCCAGCAGTGAGTTACCGGGACACACCTACGAGCAGTACTTC. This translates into CASSELPGHTYEQYF. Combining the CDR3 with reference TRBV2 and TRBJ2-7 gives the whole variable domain EPEVTQTPSHQVTQMGQEVILRCVPISNHLYFYWYRQILGQKVEFLVSFYNNEISEKSEIFDDQFSVERPDGSNFTLKIRSTKLEDSAMYFCASSELPGHTYEQYFGPGTRLTVT.

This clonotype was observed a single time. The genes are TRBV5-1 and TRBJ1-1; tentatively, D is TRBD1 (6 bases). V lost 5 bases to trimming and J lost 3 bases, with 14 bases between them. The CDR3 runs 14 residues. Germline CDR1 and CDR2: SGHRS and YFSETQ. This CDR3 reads CASSRQDLYTEAFF. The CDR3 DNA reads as TGCGCCAGCAGTCGACAGGATTTATACACTGAAGCTTTCTTT.

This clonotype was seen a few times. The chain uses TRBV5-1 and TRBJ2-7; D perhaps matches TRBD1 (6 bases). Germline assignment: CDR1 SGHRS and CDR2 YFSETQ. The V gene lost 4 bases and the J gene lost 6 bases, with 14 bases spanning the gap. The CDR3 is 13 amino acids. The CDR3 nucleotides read TGCGCCAGCAGCATTACAGGGACGGTCGAGCAGTACTTC. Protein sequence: CASSITGTVEQYF.

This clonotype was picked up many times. Here the CDR3 DNA reads TGTGCCAGCAGGTATACGGGGACAGGGAACAATGAGCAGTTCTTC. Amino acid sequence: CASRYTGTGNNEQFF. This chain connects TRBV12-3 or TRBV12-4 to TRBJ2-1; TRBD1 agrees at 9 bases. V dropped 6 bases and J dropped 5; count of bases not matched to a gene: 8. The CDR3 is 15 amino acids.

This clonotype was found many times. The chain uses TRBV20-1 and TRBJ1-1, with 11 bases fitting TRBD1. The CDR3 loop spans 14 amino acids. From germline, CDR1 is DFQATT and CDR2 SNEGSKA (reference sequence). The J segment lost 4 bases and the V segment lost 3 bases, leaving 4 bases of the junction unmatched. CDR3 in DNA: TGCAGTGCTAGGGACAGGGGGCTGGGCACTGAAGCTTTCTTT. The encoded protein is CSARDRGLGTEAFF.

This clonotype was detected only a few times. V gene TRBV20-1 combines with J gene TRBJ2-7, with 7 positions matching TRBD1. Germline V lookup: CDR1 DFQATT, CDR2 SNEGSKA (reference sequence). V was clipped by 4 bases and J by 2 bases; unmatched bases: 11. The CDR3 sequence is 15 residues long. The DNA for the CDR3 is TGCAGTGCTACCTCCCCCACAGGGGTGGCCTACGAGCAGTACTTC. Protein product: CSATSPTGVAYEQYF.

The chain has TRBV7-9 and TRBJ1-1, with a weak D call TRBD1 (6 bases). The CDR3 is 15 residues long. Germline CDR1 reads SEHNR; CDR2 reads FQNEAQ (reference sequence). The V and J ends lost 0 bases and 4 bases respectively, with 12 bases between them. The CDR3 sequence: CASSLAAGASTEAFF. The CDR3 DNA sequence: TGTGCCAGCAGCTTAGCGGCGGGGGCGAGCACTGAAGCTTTCTTT.

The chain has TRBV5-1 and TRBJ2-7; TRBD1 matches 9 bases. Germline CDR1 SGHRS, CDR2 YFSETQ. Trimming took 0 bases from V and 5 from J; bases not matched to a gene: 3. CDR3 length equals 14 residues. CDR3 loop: CASSLGQGEDEQYF. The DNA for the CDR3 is TGCGCCAGCAGCTTGGGACAGGGGGAGGACGAGCAGTACTTC.

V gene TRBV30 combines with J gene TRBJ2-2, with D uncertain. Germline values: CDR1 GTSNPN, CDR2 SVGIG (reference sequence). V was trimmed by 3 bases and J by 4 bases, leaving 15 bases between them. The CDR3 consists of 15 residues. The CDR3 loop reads CAWRHRVLFTGELFF. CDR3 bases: TGTGCCTGGAGACACCGAGTACTTTTCACCGGGGAGCTGTTTTTT. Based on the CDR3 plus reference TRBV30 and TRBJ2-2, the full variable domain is SQTIHQWPATLVQPVGSPLSLECTVEGTSNPNLYWYRQAAGRGLQLLFYSVGIGQISSEVPQNLSASRPQDRQFILSSKKLLLSDSGFYLCAWRHRVLFTGELFFGEGSRLTVL.

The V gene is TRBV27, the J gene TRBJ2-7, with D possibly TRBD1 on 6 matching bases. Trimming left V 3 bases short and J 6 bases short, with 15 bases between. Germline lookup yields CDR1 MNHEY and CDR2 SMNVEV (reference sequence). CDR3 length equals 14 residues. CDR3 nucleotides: TGTGCCAGCAGTTTTGTAGCAGGGGCGCTCGAGCAGTACTTC. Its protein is CASSFVAGALEQYF.

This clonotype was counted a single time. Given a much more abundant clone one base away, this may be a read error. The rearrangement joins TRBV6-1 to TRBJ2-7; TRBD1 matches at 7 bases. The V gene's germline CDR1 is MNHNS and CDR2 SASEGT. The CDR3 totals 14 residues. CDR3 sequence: CASNEGGNGYGQYF. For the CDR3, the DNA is TGTGCCAGCAATGAAGGGGGCAATGGTTACGGGCAGTACTTC.

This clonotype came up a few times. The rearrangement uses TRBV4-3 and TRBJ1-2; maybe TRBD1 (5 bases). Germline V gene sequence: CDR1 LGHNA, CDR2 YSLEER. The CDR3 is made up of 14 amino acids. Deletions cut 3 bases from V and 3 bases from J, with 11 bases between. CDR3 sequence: CASSQGLGDYGYTF. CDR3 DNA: TGCGCCAGCAGCCAGGGGTTGGGGGACTATGGCTACACCTTC.

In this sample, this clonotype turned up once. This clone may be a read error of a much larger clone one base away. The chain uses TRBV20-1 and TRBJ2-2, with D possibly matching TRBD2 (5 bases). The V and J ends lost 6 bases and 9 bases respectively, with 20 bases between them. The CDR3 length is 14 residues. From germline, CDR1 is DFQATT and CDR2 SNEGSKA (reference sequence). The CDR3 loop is CSAPAETGTRELFF. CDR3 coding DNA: TGCAGTGCCCCGGCCGAAACGGGAACCAGGGAGCTGTTTTTT.

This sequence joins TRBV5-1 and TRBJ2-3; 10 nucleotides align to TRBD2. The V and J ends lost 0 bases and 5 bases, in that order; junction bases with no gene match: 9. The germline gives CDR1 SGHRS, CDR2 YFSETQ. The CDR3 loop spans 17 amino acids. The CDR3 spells CASSLEAGGPGIDTQYF. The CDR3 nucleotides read TGCGCCAGCAGCTTGGAAGCGGGGGGGCCTGGGATAGATACGCAGTATTTT.

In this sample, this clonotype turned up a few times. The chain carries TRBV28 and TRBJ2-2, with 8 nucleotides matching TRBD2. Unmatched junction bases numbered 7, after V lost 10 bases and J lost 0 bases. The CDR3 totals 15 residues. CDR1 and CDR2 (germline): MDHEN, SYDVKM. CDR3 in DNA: TGTGCCACCTGTAAGGGACTAGCGAACACCGGGGAGCTGTTTTTT. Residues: CATCKGLANTGELFF.

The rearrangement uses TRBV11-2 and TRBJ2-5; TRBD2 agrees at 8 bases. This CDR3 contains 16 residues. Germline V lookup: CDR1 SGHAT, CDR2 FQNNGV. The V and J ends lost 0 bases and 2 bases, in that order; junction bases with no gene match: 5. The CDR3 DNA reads TGTGCCAGCAGCTTAGAGTTGACTAGCGCTCAAGAGACCCAGTACTTC. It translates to CASSLELTSAQETQYF.

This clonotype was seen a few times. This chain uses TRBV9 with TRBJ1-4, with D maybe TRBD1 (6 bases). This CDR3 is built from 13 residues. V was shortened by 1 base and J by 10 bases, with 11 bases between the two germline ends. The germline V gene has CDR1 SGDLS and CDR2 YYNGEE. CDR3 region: CASSVQGQGKLFF. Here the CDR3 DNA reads TGTGCCAGCAGCGTACAGGGGCAGGGAAAACTGTTTTTT. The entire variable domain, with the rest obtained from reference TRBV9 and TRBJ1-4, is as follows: DSGVTQTPKHLITATGQRVTLRCSPRSGDLSVYWYQQSLDQGLQFLIQYYNGEERAKGNILERFSAQQFPDLHSELNLSSLELGDSALYFCASSVQGQGKLFFGSGTQLSVL.

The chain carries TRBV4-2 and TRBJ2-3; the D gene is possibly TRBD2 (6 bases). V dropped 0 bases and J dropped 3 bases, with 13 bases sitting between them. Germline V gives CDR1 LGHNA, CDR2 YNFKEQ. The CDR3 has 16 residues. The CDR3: CASSQDGGLETDTQYF. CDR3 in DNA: TGTGCCAGCAGCCAAGACGGAGGGTTGGAGACAGATACGCAGTATTTT.

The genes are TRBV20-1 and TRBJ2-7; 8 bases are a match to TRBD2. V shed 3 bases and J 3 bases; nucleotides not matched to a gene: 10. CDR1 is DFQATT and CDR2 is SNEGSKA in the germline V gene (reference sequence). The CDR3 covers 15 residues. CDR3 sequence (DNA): TGCAGTGCTAGGGCCGAAGCGGGGGCATTCTACGAGCAGTACTTC. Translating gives CSARAEAGAFYEQYF.

CDR3 nucleotide sequence: TGTGCCAGCAGCCAAGGAAGACGGGGCCTAATTGCCGGCTACACCTTC. Translating it yields CASSQGRRGLIAGYTF. The chain employs TRBV14 and TRBJ1-2, with D possibly being TRBD1 (5 bases). V gave up 1 base and J gave up 8 bases, with 20 bases separating them. This CDR3 is 16 amino acids long. The V gene's germline CDR1 is SGHDN and CDR2 FVKESK.

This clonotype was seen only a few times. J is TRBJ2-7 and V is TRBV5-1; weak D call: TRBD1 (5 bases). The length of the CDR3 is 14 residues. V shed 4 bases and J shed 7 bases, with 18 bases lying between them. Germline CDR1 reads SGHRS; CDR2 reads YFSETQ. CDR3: CASSLTTGQGEQYF. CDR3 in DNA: TGCGCCAGCAGCCTAACGACTGGGCAGGGAGAGCAGTACTTC. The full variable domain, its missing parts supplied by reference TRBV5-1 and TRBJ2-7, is KAGVTQTPRYLIKTRGQQVTLSCSPISGHRSVSWYQQTPGQGLQFLFEYFSETQRNKGNFPGRFSGRQFSNSRSEMNVSTLELGDSALYLCASSLTTGQGEQYFGPGTRLTVT.

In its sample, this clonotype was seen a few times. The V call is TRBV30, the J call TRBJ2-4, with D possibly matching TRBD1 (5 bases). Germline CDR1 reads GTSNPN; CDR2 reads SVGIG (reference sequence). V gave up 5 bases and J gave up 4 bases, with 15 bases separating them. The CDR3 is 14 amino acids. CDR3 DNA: TGTGCCTGGGAAAGACAGACGGCTAAAAACATTCAGTACTTC. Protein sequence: CAWERQTAKNIQYF.

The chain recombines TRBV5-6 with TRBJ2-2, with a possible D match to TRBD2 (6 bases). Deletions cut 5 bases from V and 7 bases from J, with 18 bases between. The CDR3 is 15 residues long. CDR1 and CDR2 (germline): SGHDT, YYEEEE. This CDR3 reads CASSSPPSADGELFF. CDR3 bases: TGTGCCAGCAGTTCCCCTCCTAGCGCGGACGGGGAGCTGTTTTTT.

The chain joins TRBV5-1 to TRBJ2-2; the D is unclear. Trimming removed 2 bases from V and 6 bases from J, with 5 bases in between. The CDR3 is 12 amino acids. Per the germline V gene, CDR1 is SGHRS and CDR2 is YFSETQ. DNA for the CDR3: TGCGCCAGCAGCTTCGCCGCCGGGGAGCTGTTTTTT. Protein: CASSFAAGELFF. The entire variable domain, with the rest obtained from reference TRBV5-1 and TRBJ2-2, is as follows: KAGVTQTPRYLIKTRGQQVTLSCSPISGHRSVSWYQQTPGQGLQFLFEYFSETQRNKGNFPGRFSGRQFSNSRSEMNVSTLELGDSALYLCASSFAAGELFFGEGSRLTVL.

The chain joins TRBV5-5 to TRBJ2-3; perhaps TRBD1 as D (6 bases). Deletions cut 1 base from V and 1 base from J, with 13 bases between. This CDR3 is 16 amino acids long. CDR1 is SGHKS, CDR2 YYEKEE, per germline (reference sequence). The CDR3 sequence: CASSLILAGGTDTQYF. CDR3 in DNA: TGTGCCAGCAGCTTGATTCTGGCAGGGGGCACAGATACGCAGTATTTT.

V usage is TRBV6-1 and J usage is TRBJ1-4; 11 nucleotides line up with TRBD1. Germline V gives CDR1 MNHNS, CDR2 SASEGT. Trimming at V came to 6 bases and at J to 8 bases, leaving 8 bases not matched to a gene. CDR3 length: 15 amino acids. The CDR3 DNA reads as TGTGCCAGCAGGGACTGGGGACAGGGGGACGAAAAACTGTTTTTT. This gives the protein CASRDWGQGDEKLFF.

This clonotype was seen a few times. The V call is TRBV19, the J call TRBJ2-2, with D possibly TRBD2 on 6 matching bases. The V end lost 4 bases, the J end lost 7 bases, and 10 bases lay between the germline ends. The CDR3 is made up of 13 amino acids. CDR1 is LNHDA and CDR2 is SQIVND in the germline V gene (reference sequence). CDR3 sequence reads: CASSSRGGGELFF. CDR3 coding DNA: TGTGCCAGTAGTAGCCGGGGAGGCGGGGAGCTGTTTTTT.